These 13 T cell receptor beta chains originate from one sample sequenced in a study of blood T cell repertoires in COVID-19. Generated by immunoSEQ multiplex PCR, the TCRdb table keeps only in-frame clones and is missing some. This repertoire shows hundreds of thousands of clones, 80% found once; its top ten account for around 4.7%. The sample taken for sequencing was PBMCs or T cells enriched from blood (not recorded which). These receptors came from a man between 25 and 39 years old with acute COVID-19.

The chain links TRBV27 to TRBJ1-6; D not certain. This CDR3 comprises 17 residues. The germline V and J ends were trimmed by 2 bases and 0 bases, with 11 bases remaining between them. Germline CDR1 reads MNHEY; CDR2 reads SMNVEV (reference sequence). The CDR3 reads CASSLPRRLSYNSPLHF. The CDR3 DNA reads as TGTGCCAGCAGTTTACCTAGACGGCTCTCCTATAATTCACCCCTCCACTTT.

The rearrangement joins TRBV19 to TRBJ1-5, with 7 bases that match TRBD1. This CDR3 contains 14 residues. V was clipped by 8 bases and J by 2 bases; unmatched bases: 6. CDR1 and CDR2 from the germline V gene are LNHDA and SQIVND (reference sequence). The CDR3 loop is CASLDRRRNQPQHF. CDR3 in DNA: TGTGCCAGTCTGGACAGGCGGCGCAATCAGCCCCAGCATTTT.

The V call is TRBV6-5, the J call TRBJ1-1; TRBD1 is a possible D gene (5 bases). Deletions cut 8 bases from V and 2 bases from J, with 12 bases between. The germline CDR1 and CDR2 sequences are MNHEY and SVGAGI. This CDR3 region has 13 residues. The CDR3 region is CASAGIGNTEAFF. The DNA of the CDR3 is TGTGCCAGCGCAGGGATAGGAAACACTGAAGCTTTCTTT.

The rearrangement joins TRBV4-1 to TRBJ1-5; 8 positions agree with TRBD1. Germline loops: CDR1 MGHRA, CDR2 YSYEKL. The trim removed 1 base at V and 6 bases at J, leaving 5 bases unmatched. The CDR3 extends over 15 amino acids. The CDR3: CASSQGQGLVQPQHF. The CDR3 coding sequence is TGCGCCAGCAGCCAAGGACAGGGGCTGGTTCAGCCCCAGCATTTT.

The V call is TRBV9, the J call TRBJ2-3; TRBD2 agrees at 9 bases. This CDR3 contains 16 residues. Germline trimming cut 4 bases from V and 6 bases from J; bases unmatched to any gene: 12. Per germline, CDR1 SGDLS and CDR2 YYNGEE. CDR3 in amino acids: CASSPRGERGVDTQYF. CDR3 bases: TGTGCCAGCAGCCCCCGGGGGGAGCGGGGGGTCGATACGCAGTATTTT.

This chain joins TRBV6-4 and TRBJ2-2; D possibly corresponds to TRBD1 (5 bases). Germline CDR1 reads MRHNA; CDR2 reads SNTAGT. This CDR3 spans 13 amino acids. Deletions cut 5 bases from V and 1 base from J, with 5 bases between. CDR3 DNA sequence: TGTGCCAGCAGTACAGGGAACACCGGGGAGCTGTTTTTT. It codes for CASSTGNTGELFF.

This clone has a single count. J is TRBJ2-5 and V is TRBV5-4; D is perhaps TRBD2 (5 bases). Germline values: CDR1 SGHNT, CDR2 YYREEE (reference sequence). V shed 7 bases and J shed 3 bases, with 10 bases lying between them. This CDR3 has 12 residues. CDR3 protein: CASGGLEETQYF. The CDR3, as DNA: TGTGCCAGCGGAGGACTTGAAGAGACCCAGTACTTC.

V and J are TRBV6-5 and TRBJ2-7; the D is unclear. With 2 bases removed from V and 1 base from J, the gap between germline ends came to 12 bases. The CDR3 runs 15 residues. Looked up from germline, CDR1 is MNHEY and CDR2 is SVGAGI. The CDR3 region is CASSYAALSSYEQYF. The CDR3 DNA is TGTGCCAGCAGTTACGCGGCCCTATCATCCTACGAGCAGTACTTC.

The V and J genes are TRBV14 and TRBJ2-1, with TRBD2 as a possible D gene (6 bases). Germline V gene lookup returns CDR1 SGHDN and CDR2 FVKESK. This CDR3 is built from 17 residues. V lost 0 bases, J lost 9 bases, and 21 bases lay in between. CDR3 sequence (DNA): TGTGCCAGCAGCCAAGATGAGCAGCGGGTATTAGTAAGTGAGCAGTTCTTC. Amino acids: CASSQDEQRVLVSEQFF.

The rearrangement joins TRBV3-1 (or the pseudogene TRBV3-2) to TRBJ1-2; 7 bases agree with TRBD1. With V trimmed by 4 bases and J by 2 bases, 1 base remained unmatched. CDR3 size: 13 residues. CDR1 is LGHDT, CDR2 YNNKEL, per germline (reference sequence). The chain's CDR3 is CASSPTGNYGYTF. CDR3 nucleotides: TGTGCCAGCAGCCCGACAGGGAACTATGGCTACACCTTC.

This sequence joins TRBV7-6 and TRBJ2-7, with 14 positions matching TRBD2. CDR3 size: 14 residues. V lost 3 bases to trimming and J lost 5 bases; unmatched junction nucleotides: 0. Germline CDR1 reads SGHVS; CDR2 reads FNYEAQ. CDR3 loop: CASSLTSGGDEQYF. DNA of the CDR3: TGTGCCAGCAGCTTGACTAGCGGGGGGGACGAGCAGTACTTC.

A few counts support this clone. This chain connects TRBV20-1 to TRBJ2-2; TRBD1 agrees at 7 bases. Per germline, CDR1 DFQATT and CDR2 SNEGSKA (reference sequence). The CDR3 extends over 14 amino acids. With V trimmed by 3 bases and J by 6 bases, 7 bases remained unmatched. The CDR3 sequence: CSASVTGVPGELFF. CDR3 in DNA: TGCAGTGCTAGTGTTACAGGGGTCCCCGGGGAGCTGTTTTTT.

The chain carries TRBV18 and TRBJ1-1, with D possibly matching TRBD1 (5 bases). The CDR3 has 13 residues. V lost 4 bases to trimming and J lost 1 base, with 7 bases between them. Germline V lookup: CDR1 KGHSH, CDR2 LQKENI. The CDR3 spells CASSHDRNTEAFF. CDR3 coding DNA: TGTGCCAGCTCACATGACAGGAACACTGAAGCTTTCTTT.